Following are 22 T cell receptor beta chains from one sample sequenced in a study of T cell repertoires in cytomegalovirus infection. TCRdb re-called the reads through MiXCR, storing one row per CDR3 protein. The table lists around 630,000 distinct CDR3 sequences, roughly 26% of them singletons, with roughly 8% in the top ten. Sequences were obtained from CD8+ T cells from PBMCs. These receptors were taken from a human donor in good health (CMV status not recorded). Some clones in this sample may be carry-over from other donors' samples.

J is TRBJ2-6 and V is TRBV12-3 or TRBV12-4; D might be TRBD1 or TRBD2, each matching 6 bases. Trimming took off 3 bases at V and 0 bases at J, with 18 bases between the two ends. The CDR3 runs 19 residues. This CDR3 reads CASSFVGGGTFSGANVLTF. The CDR3 DNA sequence: TGTGCCAGCAGTTTTGTGGGGGGCGGAACCTTCTCTGGGGCCAACGTCCTGACTTTC.

The chain links TRBV28 to TRBJ2-3, with D perhaps being TRBD1 or TRBD2 (5 bases each). V was pared by 8 bases and J by 2 bases, with 17 bases between. The CDR3 runs to 15 residues. The germline CDR1 and CDR2 sequences are MDHEN and SYDVKM. The CDR3 here is CASALPRGPTDTQYF. The CDR3 bases are TGTGCCAGCGCTCTCCCACGGGGACCCACAGATACGCAGTATTTT. Combining the CDR3 with reference TRBV28 and TRBJ2-3 gives the whole variable domain DVKVTQSSRYLVKRTGEKVFLECVQDMDHENMFWYRQDPGLGLRLIYFSYDVKMKEKGDIPEGYSVSREKKERFSLILESASTNQTSMYLCASALPRGPTDTQYFGPGTRLTVL.

This sequence joins TRBV5-4 and TRBJ2-1, with 7 bases aligning to TRBD2. Unmatched junction bases numbered 11, after V lost 4 bases and J lost 10 bases. This CDR3 comprises 14 residues. Germline V gene sequence: CDR1 SGHNT, CDR2 YYREEE (reference sequence). The CDR3 sequence is CASSVEGPAGEQFF. DNA for the CDR3: TGTGCCAGCAGCGTGGAAGGCCCAGCGGGGGAGCAGTTCTTC.

Comment on this clonotype: Possible read error: a much larger clone is one base away. The gene calls are TRBV7-9 and TRBJ1-1; D call uncertain. CDR3 size: 15 residues. V was shortened by 5 bases and J by 2 bases, with 15 bases between the two germline ends. Germline CDR1 is SEHNR and CDR2 is FQNEAQ (reference sequence). CDR3 nucleotides: TGTGCCAGCAGCCCGAGCCCAGGCAGAAACACTGAAGCTTTCTTT. Encoded protein: CASSPSPGRNTEAFF.

This chain connects TRBV6-5 to TRBJ2-3, with TRBD2 identical over 9 bases. The germline CDR1 and CDR2 sequences are MNHEY and SVGAGI. The CDR3 extends over 17 amino acids. Trimming at V came to 3 bases and at J to 0 bases, leaving 7 bases not matched to a gene. The CDR3 sequence is CASSYERSGGSTDTQYF. As DNA, the CDR3 is TGTGCCAGCAGTTATGAGCGGAGCGGGGGGAGCACAGATACGCAGTATTTT.

This clonotype was counted many times. The V gene is TRBV6-1, the J gene TRBJ2-1, with 7 nucleotides matching TRBD1. Germline assignment: CDR1 MNHNS and CDR2 SASEGT. CDR3 size: 14 residues. Germline trimming cut 10 bases from V and 8 bases from J; bases unmatched to any gene: 14. CDR3 in amino acids: CATRGQGVADEQFF. CDR3 DNA sequence: TGTGCCACCCGAGGGCAGGGGGTTGCCGATGAGCAGTTCTTC.

The genes are TRBV5-4 and TRBJ1-1; no reliable D call. Germline loops: CDR1 SGHNT, CDR2 YYREEE (reference sequence). V shed 0 bases and J shed 5 bases, with 14 bases lying between them. This CDR3 has 15 residues. For the CDR3, the DNA is TGTGCCAGCAGCTTGGTTGGGGTGGTAACGACTGAAGCTTTCTTT. Its translation is CASSLVGVVTTEAFF.

This clonotype was detected only a few times. CDR3 sequence reads: CSARYPGLALPHDVLTF. CDR3 sequence (DNA): TGCAGTGCTCGATACCCAGGACTAGCACTTCCCCACGACGTCCTGACTTTC. The chain is built from TRBV20-1 and TRBJ2-6; 8 bases align to TRBD2. Germline V gives CDR1 DFQATT, CDR2 SNEGSKA (reference sequence). V was pared by 5 bases and J by 11 bases, with 20 bases of the junction left unmatched. This CDR3 is built from 17 residues.

The rearrangement uses TRBV20-1 and TRBJ2-3; D might be TRBD2 (6 bases). From germline, CDR1 is DFQATT and CDR2 SNEGSKA (reference sequence). The V end was cut by 5 bases, the J end by 6 bases, with 21 bases between. This CDR3 is 15 amino acids long. The CDR3 loop is CSAGDTGTVWDTQYF. The CDR3 region has the DNA TGCAGTGCTGGGGATACCGGGACTGTATGGGATACGCAGTATTTT.

The V gene is TRBV5-1, the J gene TRBJ2-3, with TRBD2 as a possible D gene (5 bases). Germline V gene lookup returns CDR1 SGHRS and CDR2 YFSETQ. The V end was cut by 0 bases, the J end by 3 bases, with 8 bases between. The CDR3 covers 14 residues. For the CDR3, the DNA is TGCGCCAGCAGCTTGGAACTAGGAACAGATACGCAGTATTTT. It is translated as CASSLELGTDTQYF. The full variable domain, rest sourced from reference TRBV5-1 and TRBJ2-3, is KAGVTQTPRYLIKTRGQQVTLSCSPISGHRSVSWYQQTPGQGLQFLFEYFSETQRNKGNFPGRFSGRQFSNSRSEMNVSTLELGDSALYLCASSLELGTDTQYFGPGTRLTVL.

The J gene is TRBJ2-1, the V gene TRBV20-1; 9 positions match TRBD2. The CDR3 has 14 amino acids. Germline CDR1 and CDR2: DFQATT and SNEGSKA (reference sequence). With V trimmed by 3 bases and J by 4 bases, 4 bases remained unmatched. The DNA for the CDR3 is TGCAGTGCTAGTGCCCTAGCGGGGTACAATGAGCAGTTCTTC. Its protein product is CSASALAGYNEQFF.

This clonotype was observed at least ten times. This chain joins TRBV7-2 and TRBJ2-1; D possibly corresponds to TRBD2 (6 bases). Germline values: CDR1 SGHTA, CDR2 FQGNSA. The V end lost 5 bases, the J end lost 3 bases, and 20 bases lay between the germline ends. The CDR3 runs to 17 residues. The CDR3 spells CASSTTFGLFLYNEQFF. The CDR3 DNA is TGTGCCAGCAGCACCACCTTCGGACTATTCCTCTACAATGAGCAGTTCTTC.

A few counts support this clonotype. This chain links TRBV10-3 with TRBJ2-7, with D tentatively TRBD1 (6 bases). Germline assignment: CDR1 ENHRY and CDR2 SYGVKD. The CDR3 runs 15 residues. The germline V and J ends were trimmed by 2 bases and 0 bases, with 11 bases remaining between them. The CDR3 sequence: CAISEHREVSYEQYF. The CDR3 nucleotides are TGTGCCATCAGTGAGCACAGGGAAGTCTCCTACGAGCAGTACTTC.

As regards this clonotype: A read error is possible here, since a much larger clone lies one base away. The chain employs TRBV7-6 and TRBJ2-1; tentatively, D is TRBD1 (5 bases). Germline CDR1 reads SGHVS; CDR2 reads FNYEAQ. The V and J ends lost 3 bases and 8 bases respectively, with 14 bases between them. The CDR3 spans 14 residues. The CDR3 nucleotides are TGTGCCAGCAGCTTCGACAGCGATTACGATGAGCAGTTCTTC. This translates into CASSFDSDYDEQFF.

A few counts support this clonotype. The chain employs TRBV28 and TRBJ2-5, with 10 positions matching TRBD1. CDR3 length: 15 residues. With 5 bases clipped from V and 5 bases from J, the junction kept 8 bases outside the gene matches. Germline V lookup: CDR1 MDHEN, CDR2 SYDVKM. CDR3 loop: CASSARDRGRETQYF. The CDR3 coding sequence is TGTGCCAGCAGTGCTCGGGACAGGGGCCGGGAGACCCAGTACTTC.

This chain uses TRBV5-1 with TRBJ1-1; no reliable D call. From germline, CDR1 is SGHRS and CDR2 YFSETQ. This CDR3 has 15 residues. The germline V and J ends were trimmed by 0 bases and 1 base, with 10 bases remaining between them. In DNA, the CDR3 is TGCGCCAGCAGCTTGGAACATAACACGAACACTGAAGCTTTCTTT. Its translation is CASSLEHNTNTEAFF.

The V and J genes are TRBV6-2 or TRBV6-3 and TRBJ1-2, with 8 bases fitting TRBD1. Germline CDR1 and CDR2: MNHEY and SVGEGT. CDR3 length: 15 residues. V trimming: 0 bases; J trimming: 7 bases; junction bases outside the gene matches: 7. This chain's CDR3 is CASSYSRNRGTGYTF. The CDR3 DNA is TGTGCCAGCAGTTACTCGCGGAACAGGGGGACTGGCTACACCTTC.

This clonotype appeared a single time. Just one base apart from a much larger clone, this may be a read error. V is TRBV7-6 and J is TRBJ2-1; D gene ambiguous. The germline CDR1 and CDR2 sequences are SGHVS and FNYEAQ. The CDR3 totals 15 residues. CDR3 bases: TGTGTCAGCAGCTTCAACCTTCCACCCGCGGATGAGCAGTTCTTC. It translates to CVSSFNLPPADEQFF.

V is TRBV6-2 or TRBV6-3 and J is TRBJ2-6; no firm D call. V shed 8 bases and J shed 2 bases, with 10 bases lying between them. This CDR3 spans 14 amino acids. The germline V gene has CDR1 MNHEY and CDR2 SVGEGT. The DNA for the CDR3 is TGTGCCAGCCTAAACCGGGCTGGGGCCAACGTCCTGACTTTC. This gives the protein CASLNRAGANVLTF.

This clonotype has ten or more counts. V and J are TRBV10-3 and TRBJ1-1; D not resolved. V gave up 7 bases and J gave up 0 bases, with 18 bases separating them. CDR1 ENHRY and CDR2 SYGVKD come from the germline V gene. This CDR3 comprises 16 residues. CDR3 DNA sequence: TGTGCCATCAAGGCCCCAGGCGAACGGATGAACACTGAAGCTTTCTTT. This translates into CAIKAPGERMNTEAFF.

This clonotype was recorded once. The J gene is TRBJ1-6, the V gene TRBV14; D is uncertain. This CDR3 is 15 amino acids long. Trimming removed 0 bases at V and 8 bases at J, with 11 bases between. CDR1 is SGHDN and CDR2 is FVKESK in the germline V gene. The CDR3, as DNA: TGTGCCAGCAGCCAAGATCGAACAGCTTATTCACCCCTCCACTTT. It encodes CASSQDRTAYSPLHF.

V is TRBV2 and J is TRBJ2-7; 8 positions match TRBD1. Germline trimming cut 10 bases from V and 0 bases from J; bases unmatched to any gene: 8. The germline V gene has CDR1 SNHLY and CDR2 FYNNEI. CDR3 length: 14 amino acids. CDR3 loop: CATQRTGSSYEQYF. The DNA of the CDR3 is TGTGCCACCCAGCGGACAGGGAGCTCCTACGAGCAGTACTTC.